Following are 8 T cell receptor beta chains from one sample sequenced in a study of early T cells in non-severe SARS-CoV-2 infection. MiXCR, run by TCRdb on the 5' RACE reads, gives a single entry per CDR3 protein. The data show 30,000 to 40,000 distinct CDR3 sequences, with approximately 5.9% seen just once and under 7% held by the top ten. This sample comprised whole blood, obtained at baseline. The receptors originated from an adult who was a healthcare worker with PCR-confirmed SARS-CoV-2 infection or an uninfected control (not recorded which).

This clonotype was observed many times. The rearrangement joins TRBV5-1 to TRBJ1-2, with TRBD1 identical over 7 bases. The ends lost 2 bases at V and 2 bases at J; junction bases unmatched: 0. Germline assignment: CDR1 SGHRS and CDR2 YFSETQ. The CDR3 has 13 amino acids. CDR3 amino acids: CASSLQGNYGYTF. CDR3 DNA: TGCGCCAGCAGCTTACAGGGGAACTATGGCTACACCTTC.

There are many counts of this clonotype. The chain employs TRBV7-2 and TRBJ1-3; 9 positions match TRBD1. Germline V CDR1 and CDR2: SGHTA, FQGNSA. V shed 5 bases, J shed 2 bases, and the junction held 10 bases outside the gene matches. The CDR3 runs to 17 residues. The CDR3 spells CASSPGQGRIAGNTIYF. The CDR3 DNA reads TGTGCCAGCAGCCCCGGACAGGGGAGAATCGCTGGAAACACCATATATTTT.

This clonotype was found a few times. The gene calls are TRBV7-3 and TRBJ2-1; D possibly corresponds to TRBD2 (6 bases). Germline CDR1 reads SGHTA; CDR2 reads FQGTGA. Deletions cut 5 bases from V and 3 bases from J, with 14 bases between. The CDR3 runs to 15 residues. Here the CDR3 DNA reads TGTGCCAGCAGCCTCCCTGGGCGGGGCTACAATGAGCAGTTCTTC. The encoded protein is CASSLPGRGYNEQFF.

This clonotype showed up many times. V is TRBV5-1 and J is TRBJ1-1, with D unresolved. The germline V and J ends were trimmed by 7 bases and 6 bases, with 16 bases remaining between them. The CDR3 extends over 13 amino acids. Per germline, CDR1 SGHRS and CDR2 YFSETQ. The DNA for the CDR3 is TGCGCCAGCGCGTTGGGCCCAGGTGCTGAAGCTTTCTTT. Residues: CASALGPGAEAFF.

This clonotype was recorded many times. The chain carries TRBV5-6 and TRBJ2-1; D might be TRBD1 (6 bases). CDR1 and CDR2 (germline): SGHDT, YYEEEE. The CDR3 consists of 15 residues. With 0 bases removed from V and 7 bases from J, the gap between germline ends came to 14 bases. The DNA of the CDR3 is TGTGCCAGCAGCTTGGCCAACAGGGCCAGGAATGAGCAGTTCTTC. Translated, it gives CASSLANRARNEQFF. Full variable domain (rest looked up from reference TRBV5-6 and TRBJ2-1): DAGVTQSPTHLIKTRGQQVTLRCSPKSGHDTVSWYQQALGQGPQFIFQYYEEEERQRGNFPDRFSGHQFPNYSSELNVNALLLGDSALYLCASSLANRARNEQFFGPGTRLTVL.

The V and J genes are TRBV7-9 and TRBJ2-7; possible D gene TRBD1, 6 bases. CDR1 and CDR2 from the germline V gene are SEHNR and FQNEAQ (reference sequence). Trimming took off 4 bases at V and 2 bases at J, with 15 bases between the two ends. The CDR3 is 15 residues long. In DNA form, the CDR3 reads TGTGCCAGCAGCTCGAACAGGGCCAGAACCTACGAGCAGTACGTC. This sequence encodes CASSSNRARTYEQYV.

This clonotype was counted between two and nine times. The chain employs TRBV2 and TRBJ2-7, with D maybe TRBD1 (5 bases). V was shortened by 7 bases and J by 0 bases, with 19 bases between the two germline ends. This CDR3 region has 16 residues. Germline V CDR1 and CDR2: SNHLY, FYNNEI. CDR3 coding DNA: TGTGCCAGCACTCGAGCAGGGAACCCCTTCTCCTACGAGCAGTACTTC. Protein product: CASTRAGNPFSYEQYF.

The rearrangement joins TRBV18 to TRBJ2-7; 7 bases map to TRBD1. After removal of 6 bases from V and 2 bases from J, the junction contained 13 bases not matched to a gene. CDR3 size: 16 residues. The V gene's germline CDR1 is KGHSH and CDR2 LQKENI. The CDR3 DNA sequence: TGTGCCAGCTCCCCAGACAGGGTTACGGCTACCTACGAGCAGTACGTC. Translating it yields CASSPDRVTATYEQYV.